These T cell receptor beta chains were read from a single sample in a study of T cell repertoires in cytomegalovirus infection. Antigens of these TCRs are unknown. Via MiXCR, TCRdb re-called the reads, giving one row per CDR3 protein. The table lists about 150,000 distinct CDR3 sequences, around 32% of them singletons. The input for sequencing was CD8+ T cells from cultured PBMCs, taken from culture after CMV antigen stimulation. The source of these receptors is a human donor in good health (CMV status not recorded). Some clones in this sample may be carry-over from other donors' samples. CDR3s leave out the opening cysteine and the closing phenylalanine or tryptophan.

v_gene,CDR3aa
TRBV4-1,ASARADTGELF
TRBV12-3/TRBV12-4,ASSRYRAYNEQF
TRBV28,ACRPPVPVRPKNIQY
TRBV2,ASREGQGDYGYT
TRBV10-3,AISDGNREETQY
TRBV28,ASSFRNYGYT
TRBV7-8,ASSLLARGGLAGELF
TRBV29-1,SVEGQGTGTEAF
TRBV20-1,SARGLGETQY
TRBV7-2,ASSLDREINTEAF
TRBV11-2,ASSFWTGPYEQY
TRBV5-1,ASSSRTGYYGYT
TRBV9,ASSVGGLPYDTQY
TRBV7-9,ASSFPGDNEQF
TRBV20-1,SAAISGVSYEQY
TRBV28,ASKEVAGFSYNEQF
TRBV6-1,ASSSQGRWTEAF
TRBV7-9,ASSLVYEQF
TRBV12-3/TRBV12-4,ASSSAGLSSYNEQF
TRBV27,ASSTDRPSGGANVLT